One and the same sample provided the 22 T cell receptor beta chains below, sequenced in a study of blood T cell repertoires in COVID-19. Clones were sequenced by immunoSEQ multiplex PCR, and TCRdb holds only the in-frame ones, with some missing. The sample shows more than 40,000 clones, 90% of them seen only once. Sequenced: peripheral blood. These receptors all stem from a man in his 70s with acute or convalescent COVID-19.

Written as DNA, the CDR3 is TGTGCTAGTGACTCCAGGGACTATAATTCACCCCTCCACTTT. It translates to CASDSRDYNSPLHF. The chain couples TRBV12-5 to TRBJ1-6, with D possibly matching TRBD1 (5 bases). Germline V gives CDR1 LGHNT, CDR2 FRNRAP. Trimming stripped 7 bases from V and 3 bases from J, with 10 bases between. The CDR3 runs 14 residues.

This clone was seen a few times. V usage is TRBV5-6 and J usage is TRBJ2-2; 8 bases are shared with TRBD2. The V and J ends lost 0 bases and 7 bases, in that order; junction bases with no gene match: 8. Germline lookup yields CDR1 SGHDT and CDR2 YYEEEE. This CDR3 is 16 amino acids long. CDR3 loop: CASSLAGGARNGELFF. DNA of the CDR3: TGTGCCAGCAGCTTGGCCGGGGGGGCCAGAAACGGGGAGCTGTTTTTT.

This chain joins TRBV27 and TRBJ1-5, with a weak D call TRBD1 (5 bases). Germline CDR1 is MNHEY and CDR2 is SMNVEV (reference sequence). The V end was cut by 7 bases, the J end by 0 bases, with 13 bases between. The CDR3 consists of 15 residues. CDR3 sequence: CASKKSRDSNQPQHF. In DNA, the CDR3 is TGTGCCAGCAAAAAGAGCAGGGATAGCAATCAGCCCCAGCATTTT.

CDR3 in DNA: TGTGCCAGTAGTGCCACCAACAGGGGTTCCAATCAGCCCCAGCATTTT. Its protein product is CASSATNRGSNQPQHF. V is TRBV19 and J is TRBJ1-5; 7 bases match TRBD1. The CDR3 totals 16 residues. Per germline, CDR1 LNHDA and CDR2 SQIVND (reference sequence). J lost 3 bases, V lost 5 bases, and 10 bases had no gene match.

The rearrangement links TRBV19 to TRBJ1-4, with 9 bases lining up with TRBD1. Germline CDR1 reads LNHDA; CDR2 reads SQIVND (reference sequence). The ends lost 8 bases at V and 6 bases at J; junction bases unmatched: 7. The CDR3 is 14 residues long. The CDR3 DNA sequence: TGTGCCAGTGGAAACAGGGGGCGGGATGAAAAACTGTTTTTT. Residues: CASGNRGRDEKLFF.

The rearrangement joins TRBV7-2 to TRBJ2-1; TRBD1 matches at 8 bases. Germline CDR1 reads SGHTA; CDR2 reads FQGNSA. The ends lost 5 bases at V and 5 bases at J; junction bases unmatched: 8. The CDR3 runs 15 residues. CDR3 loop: CASSPPDRVDNEQFF. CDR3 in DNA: TGTGCCAGCAGCCCCCCGGACAGGGTTGACAATGAGCAGTTCTTC.

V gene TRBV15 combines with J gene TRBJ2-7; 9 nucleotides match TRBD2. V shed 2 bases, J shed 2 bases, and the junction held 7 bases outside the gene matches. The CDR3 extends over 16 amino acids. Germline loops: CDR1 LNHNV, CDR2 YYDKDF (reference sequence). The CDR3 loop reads CATSRLAGTKAYEQYF. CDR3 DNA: TGTGCCACCAGCAGACTAGCGGGAACTAAAGCCTACGAGCAGTACTTC.

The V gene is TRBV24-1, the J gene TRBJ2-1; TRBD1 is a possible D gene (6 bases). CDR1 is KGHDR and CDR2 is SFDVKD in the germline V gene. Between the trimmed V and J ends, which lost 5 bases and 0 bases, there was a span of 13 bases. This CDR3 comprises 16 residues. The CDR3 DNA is TGTGCCACCAGTGGGGCGGACAGCAACTCCTACAATGAGCAGTTCTTC. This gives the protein CATSGADSNSYNEQFF.

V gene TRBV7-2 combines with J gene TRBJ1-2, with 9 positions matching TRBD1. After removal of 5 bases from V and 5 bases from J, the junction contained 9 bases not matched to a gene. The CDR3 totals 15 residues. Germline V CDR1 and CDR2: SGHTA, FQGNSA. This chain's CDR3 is CASSPRTGVQYGYTF. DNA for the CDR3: TGTGCCAGCAGCCCGAGGACAGGGGTCCAGTATGGCTACACCTTC.

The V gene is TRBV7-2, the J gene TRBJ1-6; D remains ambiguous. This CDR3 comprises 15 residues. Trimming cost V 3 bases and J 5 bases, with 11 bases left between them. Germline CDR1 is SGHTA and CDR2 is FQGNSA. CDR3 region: CASSFSPGHNSPLHF. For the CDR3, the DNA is TGTGCCAGCAGCTTTTCCCCTGGGCATAATTCACCCCTCCACTTT.

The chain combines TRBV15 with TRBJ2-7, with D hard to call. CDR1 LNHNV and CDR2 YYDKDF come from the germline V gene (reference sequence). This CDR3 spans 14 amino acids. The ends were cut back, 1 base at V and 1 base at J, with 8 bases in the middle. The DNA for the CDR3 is TGTGCCACCAGCAGAGCTCCGCAGTCCTACGAGCAGTACTTC. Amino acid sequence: CATSRAPQSYEQYF.

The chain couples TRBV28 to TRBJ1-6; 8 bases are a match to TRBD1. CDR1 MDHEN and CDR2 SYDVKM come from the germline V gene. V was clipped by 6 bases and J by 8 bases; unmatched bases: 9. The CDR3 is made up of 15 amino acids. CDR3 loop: CASSPRTGRDSPLHF. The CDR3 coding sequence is TGTGCCAGCAGCCCTAGGACAGGGAGGGATTCACCCCTCCACTTT.

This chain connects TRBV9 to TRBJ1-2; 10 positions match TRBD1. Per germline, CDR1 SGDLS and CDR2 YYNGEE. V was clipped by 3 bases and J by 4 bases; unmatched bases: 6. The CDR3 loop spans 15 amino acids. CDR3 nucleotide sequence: TGTGCCAGCAGCGCTGACAGGGGGCGCTTCTATGGCTACACCTTC. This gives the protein CASSADRGRFYGYTF.

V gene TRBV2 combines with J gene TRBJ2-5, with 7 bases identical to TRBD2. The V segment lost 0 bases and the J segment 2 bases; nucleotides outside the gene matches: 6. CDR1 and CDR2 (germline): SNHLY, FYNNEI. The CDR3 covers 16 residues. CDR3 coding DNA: TGTGCCAGCAGTGAAGCGCTATCCGGGGGGCAAGAGACCCAGTACTTC. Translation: CASSEALSGGQETQYF.

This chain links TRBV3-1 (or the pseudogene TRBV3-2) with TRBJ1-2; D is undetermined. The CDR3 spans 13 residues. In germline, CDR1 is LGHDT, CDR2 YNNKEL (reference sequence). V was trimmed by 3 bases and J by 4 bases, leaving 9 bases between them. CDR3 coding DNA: TGTGCCAGCAGCCAGGGAGAACCCTATGGCTACACCTTC. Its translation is CASSQGEPYGYTF.

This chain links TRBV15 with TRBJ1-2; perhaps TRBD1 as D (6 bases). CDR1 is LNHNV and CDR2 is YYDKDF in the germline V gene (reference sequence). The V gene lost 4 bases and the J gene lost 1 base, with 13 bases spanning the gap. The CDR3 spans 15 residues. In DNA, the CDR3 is TGTGCCACCAGCACCCGGGACACCTTTAACTATGGCTACACCTTC. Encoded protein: CATSTRDTFNYGYTF.

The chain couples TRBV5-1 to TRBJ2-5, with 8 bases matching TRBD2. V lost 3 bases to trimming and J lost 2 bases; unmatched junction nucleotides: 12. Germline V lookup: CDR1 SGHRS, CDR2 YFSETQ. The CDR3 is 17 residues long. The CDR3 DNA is TGCGCCAGCAGCTCAGCCCCGGGACTAGGAAAACAAGAGACCCAGTACTTC. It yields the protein CASSSAPGLGKQETQYF.

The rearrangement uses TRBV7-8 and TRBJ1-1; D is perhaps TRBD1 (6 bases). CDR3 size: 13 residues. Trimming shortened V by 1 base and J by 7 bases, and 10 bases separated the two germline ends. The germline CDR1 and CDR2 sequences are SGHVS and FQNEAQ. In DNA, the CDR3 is TGTGCCAGCAGCTTAGGGGAGGGGGGTGAAGCTTTCTTT. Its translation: CASSLGEGGEAFF.

The DNA for the CDR3 is TGTGCCAGCAGCGCGTATGGAGTTCATCAGCCCCAGCATTTT. It specifies CASSAYGVHQPQHF. This chain uses TRBV6-5 with TRBJ1-5; no clear D. Germline CDR1 is MNHEY and CDR2 is SVGAGI. The length of the CDR3 is 14 residues. The germline V and J ends were trimmed by 6 bases and 5 bases, with 14 bases remaining between them.

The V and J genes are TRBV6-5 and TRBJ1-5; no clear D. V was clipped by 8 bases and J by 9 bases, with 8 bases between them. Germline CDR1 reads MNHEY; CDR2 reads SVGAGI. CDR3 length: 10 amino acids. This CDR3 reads CASGLGPQHF. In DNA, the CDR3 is TGTGCCAGCGGCCTTGGGCCCCAGCATTTT.

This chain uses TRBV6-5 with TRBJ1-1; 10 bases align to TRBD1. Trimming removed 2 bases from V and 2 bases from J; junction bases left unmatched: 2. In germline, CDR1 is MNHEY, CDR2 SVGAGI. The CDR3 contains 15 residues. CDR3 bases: TGTGCCAGCAGTTACGACAGGGGGCATAACACTGAAGCTTTCTTT. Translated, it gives CASSYDRGHNTEAFF.

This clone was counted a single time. The CDR3, as DNA: TGTGCCAGCAGTAACACCGGGACAGGGGTGAGCACTGAAGCTTTCTTT. This codes for CASSNTGTGVSTEAFF. The chain recombines TRBV28 with TRBJ1-1, with 10 bases matching TRBD1. This CDR3 comprises 16 residues. The V gene end was trimmed by 5 bases and the J gene end by 4 bases; junction bases not matched to a gene: 10. The V gene's germline CDR1 is MDHEN and CDR2 SYDVKM.